These 2 T cell receptor beta chains came from one sample sequenced in a study of siplizumab effects on memory and regulatory T cells. Repertoires were generated with immunoSEQ multiplex PCR, while TCRdb's copy carries only in-frame clones and drops some. The sample has about 100,000 clones, around 90% seen once. Specimen: CD4+ T cells sorted from blood. Receptors originate from a human donor in good health.

The chain couples TRBV10-3 to TRBJ2-2; 7 bases fit TRBD1. The CDR3 runs to 15 residues. Germline V CDR1 and CDR2: ENHRY, SYGVKD. Germline trimming cut 7 bases from V and 5 bases from J; bases unmatched to any gene: 10. In DNA form, the CDR3 reads TGTGCCATCAACGACAGGGCCCTAGAGACCGGGGAGCTGTTTTTT. It is translated as CAINDRALETGELFF.

This clone was found once. The chain joins TRBV5-6 to TRBJ1-5; 9 nucleotides agree with TRBD1. Per germline, CDR1 SGHDT and CDR2 YYEEEE. The length of the CDR3 is 16 residues. J lost 6 bases, V lost 0 bases, and 7 bases had no gene match. DNA for the CDR3: TGTGCCAGCAGCTTGGGCACAGGGGGCGCGGGTCAGCCCCAGCATTTT. Amino acid sequence: CASSLGTGGAGQPQHF.